The 18 T cell receptor beta chains listed next were all sequenced from one sample in a study of cytomegalovirus exposure and HLA in healthy donors. The PCR was carried out with 60 Vbeta primers and 13 Jbeta primers. Using immunoSEQ multiplex PCR, the repertoire was profiled, and TCRdb retains in-frame clones only, with some absent. This table holds 100,000 to 150,000 clones, over 65% found once. The sequencing sample was made of PBMCs. These receptors were taken from a man aged 35-49 years in good health and CMV-seropositive.

The chain recombines TRBV4-3 with TRBJ1-2; D gene ambiguous. Per germline, CDR1 LGHNA and CDR2 YSLEER. Trimming pared 0 bases from V and 5 bases from J, leaving 10 bases between. This CDR3 is built from 14 residues. The DNA of the CDR3 is TGCGCCAGCAGCCAAGATACGGGATCTTATGGCTACACCTTC. Protein: CASSQDTGSYGYTF.

The chain couples TRBV23-1 to TRBJ1-2; no clear D gene. TRBV23-1 is an ORF; its function is uncertain. The germline V and J ends were trimmed by 6 bases and 2 bases, with 13 bases remaining between them. The CDR3 covers 14 residues. This CDR3 is CASRIEEMNYGYTF. The DNA for the CDR3 is TGCGCCAGCAGAATTGAGGAAATGAACTATGGCTACACCTTC.

The V gene is TRBV29-1, the J gene TRBJ1-2; D may be TRBD1 (5 bases). Trimming stripped 7 bases from V and 8 bases from J, with 14 bases between. CDR1 and CDR2 from the germline V gene are SQVTM and ANQGSEA. This CDR3 is 11 amino acids long. The CDR3: CSGRVQEGYTF. The CDR3 DNA is TGCAGCGGGAGGGTACAGGAGGGCTACACCTTC.

The chain links TRBV6-1 to TRBJ2-7, with 8 bases matching TRBD1. This CDR3 has 16 amino acids. The germline gives CDR1 MNHNS, CDR2 SASEGT. The V segment lost 2 bases and the J segment 2 bases; nucleotides outside the gene matches: 8. The CDR3 is CASSETGSGGPYEQYF. The CDR3 region has the DNA TGTGCCAGCAGTGAAACCGGGTCAGGGGGCCCCTACGAGCAGTACTTC.

This clone was counted only a few times. The chain links TRBV6-5 to TRBJ1-2; D unresolved. The germline V gene encodes CDR1 MNHEY and CDR2 SVGAGI. The CDR3 contains 14 residues. V shed 5 bases and J shed 5 bases, with 15 bases lying between them. CDR3 in amino acids: CASSRTRRDYGYTF. The CDR3 DNA reads as TGTGCCAGCAGTCGTACTAGACGGGATTATGGCTACACCTTC.

The sample holds a few counts of this clone. Different DNA sequences within this sample yield the same CDR3. The chain is built from TRBV27 and TRBJ2-1; 14 bases fit TRBD2. Trimming removed 3 bases from V and 7 bases from J; junction bases left unmatched: 2. Germline V gene data show CDR1 as MNHEY and CDR2 as SMNVEV (reference sequence). CDR3 length: 15 amino acids. CDR3 coding DNA: TGTGCCAGCAGTTTTGGGACTAGCGGGAGAAATGAGCAGTTCTTC. Its translation: CASSFGTSGRNEQFF.

The chain links TRBV4-1 to TRBJ1-2; D unresolved. The V and J ends lost 0 bases and 5 bases respectively, with 16 bases between them. The CDR3 covers 16 residues. Germline CDR1 and CDR2: MGHRA and YSYEKL. The CDR3: CASSQETSTRRYGYTF. In DNA, the CDR3 is TGCGCCAGCAGCCAAGAAACCTCGACTCGCCGGTATGGCTACACCTTC.

The genes are TRBV6-1 and TRBJ1-1; D remains unclear. The CDR3 covers 14 residues. CDR1 MNHNS and CDR2 SASEGT come from the germline V gene. V was cut by 6 bases and J by 5 bases, with 16 bases left in between. The CDR3 sequence: CASRISGRDTEAFF. The CDR3 DNA reads TGTGCCAGCAGGATTTCCGGCCGGGATACTGAAGCTTTCTTT.

The V call is TRBV6-1, the J call TRBJ2-2, with 9 positions matching TRBD1. This CDR3 contains 15 residues. CDR1 and CDR2 from the germline V gene are MNHNS and SASEGT. Trimming removed 6 bases from V and 4 bases from J; junction bases left unmatched: 6. DNA of the CDR3: TGTGCCAGCAGGGCACAGGGGGCAGTCACCGGGGAGCTGTTTTTT. Its translation is CASRAQGAVTGELFF.

There are a few counts of this clone. V usage is TRBV25-1 and J usage is TRBJ2-2; D perhaps matches TRBD1 (5 bases). The V gene lost 1 base and the J gene lost 5 bases, with 14 bases spanning the gap. Germline assignment: CDR1 MGHDK and CDR2 SYGVNS. The CDR3 has 16 amino acids. The CDR3 reads CASSESYSSGTGELFF. The DNA of the CDR3 is TGTGCCAGCAGTGAATCATACAGTTCAGGGACCGGGGAGCTGTTTTTT. Full variable domain (remainder filled in from reference TRBV25-1 and TRBJ2-2): EADIYQTPRYLVIGTGKKITLECSQTMGHDKMYWYQQDPGMELHLIHYSYGVNSTEKGDLSSESTVSRIRTEHFPLTLESARPSHTSQYLCASSESYSSGTGELFFGEGSRLTVL.

The genes are TRBV5-4 and TRBJ2-2, with TRBD1 identical over 11 bases. The trim removed 3 bases at V and 6 bases at J, leaving 1 base unmatched. Germline loops: CDR1 SGHNT, CDR2 YYREEE (reference sequence). The CDR3 consists of 14 residues. The CDR3: CASSSGQGAGELFF. Written as DNA, the CDR3 is TGTGCCAGCAGCTCGGGACAGGGGGCCGGGGAGCTGTTTTTT.

This sequence joins TRBV6-4 and TRBJ1-2; D possibly corresponds to TRBD1 (6 bases). Germline loops: CDR1 MRHNA, CDR2 SNTAGT. Trimming pared 4 bases from V and 2 bases from J, leaving 14 bases between. The CDR3 is 15 residues long. CDR3 nucleotide sequence: TGTGCCAGCAGTGTCTCGACAGGACAAAACTATGGCTACACCTTC. Translating gives CASSVSTGQNYGYTF.

This clone has a handful of counts. The J gene is TRBJ2-2, the V gene TRBV28, with TRBD1 as a possible D gene (6 bases). The CDR3 has 17 amino acids. Germline V CDR1 and CDR2: MDHEN, SYDVKM. Trimming took 8 bases from V and 2 from J, leaving 21 bases between them. DNA for the CDR3: TGTGCCAGCGCCCCCTCAACAGGGCTGCTCAACACCGGGGAGCTGTTTTTT. Translated, it gives CASAPSTGLLNTGELFF.

This clone was seen once. The rearrangement joins TRBV2 to TRBJ2-5; 8 nucleotides align to TRBD1. The CDR3 runs to 16 residues. Germline CDR1 and CDR2: SNHLY and FYNNEI. V trimming: 6 bases; J trimming: 7 bases; junction bases outside the gene matches: 16. This CDR3 reads CASRDIRQGTSRTQYF. The CDR3 DNA follows: TGTGCCAGCAGAGATATCCGACAGGGGACCTCAAGGACCCAGTACTTC. Full variable domain (rest looked up from reference TRBV2 and TRBJ2-5): EPEVTQTPSHQVTQMGQEVILRCVPISNHLYFYWYRQILGQKVEFLVSFYNNEISEKSEIFDDQFSVERPDGSNFTLKIRSTKLEDSAMYFCASRDIRQGTSRTQYFGPGTRLLVL.

The chain employs TRBV7-3 and TRBJ2-1; TRBD2 matches 8 bases. Germline assignment: CDR1 SGHTA and CDR2 FQGTGA. With V trimmed by 0 bases and J by 4 bases, 11 bases remained unmatched. This CDR3 has 18 residues. CDR3 sequence reads: CASSLTLRSSGNYNEQFF. As DNA, the CDR3 is TGTGCCAGCAGCTTAACACTCAGGAGTAGCGGGAATTACAATGAGCAGTTCTTC.

The chain is built from TRBV5-4 and TRBJ2-7; 8 bases map to TRBD1. V trimming: 4 bases; J trimming: 5 bases; junction bases outside the gene matches: 11. The CDR3 runs to 15 residues. In germline, CDR1 is SGHNT, CDR2 YYREEE (reference sequence). This CDR3 is CASSPGDRSSHEQYF. DNA of the CDR3: TGTGCCAGCAGCCCCGGGGACAGGTCAAGCCACGAGCAGTACTTC.

This chain connects TRBV27 to TRBJ2-1; TRBD1 matches at 9 bases. Germline V gene lookup returns CDR1 MNHEY and CDR2 SMNVEV (reference sequence). This CDR3 comprises 15 residues. Trimming at V came to 8 bases and at J to 6 bases, leaving 11 bases not matched to a gene. The CDR3 DNA sequence: TGTGCCAGCCGCGCTTACGGACAGGGGACCAATGAGCAGTTCTTC. This codes for CASRAYGQGTNEQFF.

This clone showed up just once. This chain connects TRBV9 to TRBJ2-7; D perhaps matches TRBD2 (7 bases). The germline gives CDR1 SGDLS, CDR2 YYNGEE. The CDR3 is 16 residues long. V lost 0 bases, J lost 1 base, and 14 bases lay in between. The CDR3 sequence: CASSVDGGHKSYEQYF. In DNA form, the CDR3 reads TGTGCCAGCAGCGTAGACGGGGGGCACAAATCCTACGAGCAGTACTTC. The full variable domain, with the rest looked up from reference TRBV9 and TRBJ2-7, is DSGVTQTPKHLITATGQRVTLRCSPRSGDLSVYWYQQSLDQGLQFLIQYYNGEERAKGNILERFSAQQFPDLHSELNLSSLELGDSALYFCASSVDGGHKSYEQYFGPGTRLTVT.